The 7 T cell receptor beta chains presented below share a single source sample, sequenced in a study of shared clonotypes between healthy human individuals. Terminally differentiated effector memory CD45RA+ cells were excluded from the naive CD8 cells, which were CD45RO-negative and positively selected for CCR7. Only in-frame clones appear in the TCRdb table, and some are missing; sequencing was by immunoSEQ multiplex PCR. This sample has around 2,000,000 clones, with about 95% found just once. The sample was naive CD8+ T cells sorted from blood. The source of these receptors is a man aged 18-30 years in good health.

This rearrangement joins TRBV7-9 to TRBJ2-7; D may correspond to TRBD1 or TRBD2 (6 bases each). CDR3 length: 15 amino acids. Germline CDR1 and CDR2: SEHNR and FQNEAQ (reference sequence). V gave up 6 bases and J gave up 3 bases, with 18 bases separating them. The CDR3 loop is CASRGGTLGGYEQYF. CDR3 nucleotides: TGTGCCAGCAGGGGCGGGACACTTGGAGGCTACGAGCAGTACTTC. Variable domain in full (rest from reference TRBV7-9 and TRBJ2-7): DTGVSQNPRHKITKRGQNVTFRCDPISEHNRLYWYRQTLGQGPEFLTYFQNEAQLEKSRLLSDRFSAERPKGSFSTLEIQRTEQGDSAMYLCASRGGTLGGYEQYFGPGTRLTVT.

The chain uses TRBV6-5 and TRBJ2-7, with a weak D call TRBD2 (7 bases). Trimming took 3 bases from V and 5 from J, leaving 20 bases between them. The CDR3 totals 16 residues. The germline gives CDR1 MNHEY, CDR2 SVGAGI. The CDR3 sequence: CASSYGGGPNFDEQYF. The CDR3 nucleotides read TGTGCCAGCAGTTATGGGGGGGGCCCTAACTTCGACGAGCAGTACTTC.

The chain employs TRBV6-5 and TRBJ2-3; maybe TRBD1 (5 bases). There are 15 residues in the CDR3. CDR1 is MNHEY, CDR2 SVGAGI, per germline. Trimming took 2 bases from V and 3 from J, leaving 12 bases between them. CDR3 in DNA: TGTGCCAGCAGTTACGGGGTAGACAGTACAGATACGCAGTATTTT. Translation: CASSYGVDSTDTQYF.

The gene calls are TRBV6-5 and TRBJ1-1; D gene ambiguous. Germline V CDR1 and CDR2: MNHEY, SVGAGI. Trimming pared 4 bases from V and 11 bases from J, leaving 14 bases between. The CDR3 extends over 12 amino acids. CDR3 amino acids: CASSSLRGEAFF. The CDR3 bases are TGTGCCAGCAGTTCCTTGCGGGGTGAGGCTTTCTTT.

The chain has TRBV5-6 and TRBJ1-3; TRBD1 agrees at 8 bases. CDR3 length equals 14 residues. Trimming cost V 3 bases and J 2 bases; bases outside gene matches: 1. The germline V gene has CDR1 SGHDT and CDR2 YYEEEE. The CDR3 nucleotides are TGTGCCAGCAGCTGGACAGGGCCTGGAAACACCATATATTTT. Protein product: CASSWTGPGNTIYF.

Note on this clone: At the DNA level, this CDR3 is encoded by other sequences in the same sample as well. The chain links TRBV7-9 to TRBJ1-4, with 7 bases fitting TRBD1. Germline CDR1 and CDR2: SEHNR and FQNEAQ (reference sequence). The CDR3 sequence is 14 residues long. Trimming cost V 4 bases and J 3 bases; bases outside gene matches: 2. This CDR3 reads CASSSGGSNEKLFF. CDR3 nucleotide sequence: TGTGCCAGCAGCTCAGGGGGTTCTAATGAAAAACTGTTTTTT.

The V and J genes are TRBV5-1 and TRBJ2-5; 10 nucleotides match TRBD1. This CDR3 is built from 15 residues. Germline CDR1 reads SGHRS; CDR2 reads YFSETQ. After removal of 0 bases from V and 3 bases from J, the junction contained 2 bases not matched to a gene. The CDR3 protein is CASSLATGGKETQYF. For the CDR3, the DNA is TGCGCCAGCAGCTTGGCGACAGGGGGCAAAGAGACCCAGTACTTC.